This TCR beta chain was obtained from a study of regulatory T cells in long-lasting Graves disease. V trimming: 5 bases; J trimming: 2 bases; junction bases outside the gene matches: 6. Germline V gene lookup returns CDR1 MDHEN and CDR2 SYDVKM. This CDR3 comprises 17 residues. This clonotype occurred many times. Combining iRepertoire HTBI primers with Arm-PCR of CDR3 regions, the authors built TCR beta libraries. Methods used by the authors: Identification yielded some 60 TRBV and some 15 TRBJ segments across samples. TCRdb reprocessed the multiplex PCR reads with MiXCR, giving one entry per CDR3 protein. These V and J calls rely on TCRdb rather than the paper's analysis. The sample includes approximately 440,000 distinct CDR3 sequences, around 15% of them seen just once. Time point defined: newly diagnosed GD, antithyroid drugs for less than 3 months. PBMC-derived RNA was used for the TCR library. The same sample was also used in a study of T cells in Graves' hyperthyroidism and ophthalmopathy.

The sequenced sample was peripheral blood mononuclear cells (PBMCs), obtained at new diagnosis, from a patient treated with antithyroid drugs. The receptor's source is a man aged 35 to 55 with Graves disease. The chain couples TRBV28 to TRBJ2-1; 13 nucleotides align to TRBD2. The CDR3 DNA reads TGTGCCAGCAGTCTACTAGCGGGAGGGCCTCCCTACAATGAGCAGTTCTTC. The encoded protein is CASSLLAGGPPYNEQFF.